The entry below gives a single T cell receptor (beta chain) sequence along with its context. Antigen specificity is unknown. The CDR3 spans 14 residues. The germline V gene has CDR1 SGHNT and CDR2 YYREEE (reference sequence). The V gene lost 5 bases and the J gene lost 5 bases, with 16 bases spanning the gap. RNA extraction was followed by reverse transcription into cDNA, which acted as the sequencing template. Profiling relied on immunoSEQ multiplex PCR, and the TCRdb table lists in-frame clones only, not all of them. The data show about 250,000 clones, with around two thirds seen just once and approximately 1.2% held by the top ten. The record originates from a study of CD8+ T cells in alopecia areata. Looking at the study overall: Tofacitinib administration to treated patients was oral, at 5 to 10 mg twice daily.

Study-wide results and limits: Lesional scalp, especially alopecia totalis/universalis, showed higher clonality than normal scalp.

The source material was CD4+ T cells sorted from blood, sampled at week 0. This clonotype was sampled from a human donor with alopecia areata. V usage is TRBV5-4 and J usage is TRBJ2-5, with D maybe TRBD1 (5 bases). CDR3 in amino acids: CASSYSMGPETQYF. The CDR3 bases are TGTGCCAGCAGTTACTCAATGGGGCCGGAGACCCAGTACTTC.